The 29 T cell receptor beta chains reported below all come from one sample, sequenced in a study of blood T cell repertoires in COVID-19 (dated by TCRdb to 2019 to 2021). Libraries were made using the immunoSEQ multiplex PCR assay. As stored in TCRdb, this immuneACCESS dataset retains in-frame rearrangements with V and J assigned. A fraction of the clones does not appear; measured against another copy, unresolved V genes explain less than half of the discrepancy, and the remainder lacks a known reason. Across this sample there are around 150,000 clones, with around 92% seen only once. In total, the top ten clones hold about 4.8% of the sample. The material sequenced was peripheral blood. Receptors were obtained from a man in his thirties or forties with COVID-19, enrolled during active disease.

The chain combines TRBV6-5 with TRBJ1-5; 7 positions agree with TRBD1. V lost 4 bases, J lost 7 bases, and 7 bases stayed unmatched. CDR3 length: 14 residues. Germline CDR1 is MNHEY and CDR2 is SVGAGI. For the CDR3, the DNA is TGTGCCAGCAGTTCTGACAGGGAGGACCAGCCCCAGCATTTT. It specifies CASSSDREDQPQHF.

This chain connects TRBV7-3 to TRBJ1-6; weak D call: TRBD1 (6 bases). The germline V and J ends were trimmed by 5 bases and 7 bases, with 12 bases remaining between them. Germline loops: CDR1 SGHTA, CDR2 FQGTGA. The CDR3 contains 14 residues. CDR3 in amino acids: CASSLGQRNSPLHF. In nucleotides, the CDR3 is TGTGCCAGCAGCCTTGGACAGCGGAATTCACCCCTCCACTTT.

V and J are TRBV10-1 and TRBJ2-7, with TRBD1 matching 7 bases. In germline, CDR1 is WNHNN, CDR2 SYGVQD (reference sequence). The CDR3 length is 16 residues. After removal of 4 bases from V and 5 bases from J, the junction contained 14 bases not matched to a gene. The CDR3 loop reads CASSGSMTGQGDEQYF. Here the CDR3 DNA reads TGCGCCAGCAGTGGTAGTATGACAGGGCAGGGCGACGAGCAGTACTTC.

This chain connects TRBV19 to TRBJ1-5; no clear D gene. The CDR3 runs 15 residues. Germline CDR1 is LNHDA and CDR2 is SQIVND (reference sequence). V lost 3 bases to trimming and J lost 2 bases, with 11 bases between them. The CDR3 region has the DNA TGTGCCAGTAGTATGAGAGGGTTTGGCAATCAGCCCCAGCATTTT. This encodes CASSMRGFGNQPQHF.

The DNA of the CDR3 is TGTGCCAGCAGCCAAGATTCTCGCGGGGGGGCTGATGAGCAGTTCTTC. Protein: CASSQDSRGGADEQFF. The chain links TRBV4-2 to TRBJ2-1; TRBD2 agrees at 9 bases. The CDR3 is 16 residues long. Germline values: CDR1 LGHNA, CDR2 YNFKEQ. Losses at the gene ends were 0 bases for V and 8 bases for J; bases not matched to a gene: 8.

V usage is TRBV30 and J usage is TRBJ2-1, with TRBD1 matching 12 bases. V lost 5 bases to trimming and J lost 7 bases; unmatched junction nucleotides: 9. The CDR3 length is 15 residues. CDR1 and CDR2 (germline): GTSNPN, SVGIG (reference sequence). Written as DNA, the CDR3 is TGTGCCTGGGGGATACCGGGACAGGGGGCGAATGAGCAGTTCTTC. Translating gives CAWGIPGQGANEQFF.

The chain employs TRBV4-3 and TRBJ1-1, with D maybe TRBD1 (6 bases). Germline-derived CDR1 and CDR2 are LGHNA and YSLEER. The V gene lost 0 bases and the J gene lost 4 bases, with 9 bases spanning the gap. The CDR3 has 14 amino acids. The CDR3 DNA reads as TGCGCCAGCAGCCAAGACCCCAGGGGCACTGAAGCTTTCTTT. It codes for CASSQDPRGTEAFF.

This clone has just one count. The chain has TRBV5-4 and TRBJ2-7, with 7 bases matching TRBD2. The V segment lost 4 bases and the J segment 8 bases; nucleotides outside the gene matches: 12. The CDR3 consists of 14 residues. Germline CDR1 and CDR2: SGHNT and YYREEE (reference sequence). The CDR3 region is CASSAPGLPLQQYF. The CDR3 nucleotides read TGTGCCAGCAGCGCACCGGGACTACCATTGCAGCAGTACTTC.

Of note for this clone: An end of the junction differs from the germline gene, which may be a read error. The gene calls are TRBV18 and TRBJ2-2; TRBD2 agrees at 7 bases. The V gene's germline CDR1 is KGHSH and CDR2 LQKENI. The CDR3 length is 16 residues. This CDR3 reads CASSTPGLINTGELFF. CDR3 coding DNA: TGTGCCAGCTCAACACCGGGACTAATAAACACCGGGGAGCTGTTTTTT.

V is TRBV6-5 and J is TRBJ2-7; perhaps TRBD1 as D (6 bases). Deletions cut 6 bases from V and 2 bases from J, with 11 bases between. This CDR3 comprises 13 residues. Germline CDR1 is MNHEY and CDR2 is SVGAGI. This CDR3 reads CASSRTATYEQYF. DNA for the CDR3: TGTGCCAGCAGCAGGACAGCCACCTACGAGCAGTACTTC.

The chain combines TRBV6-5 with TRBJ1-1, with 7 bases fitting TRBD1. Per germline, CDR1 MNHEY and CDR2 SVGAGI. V was clipped by 6 bases and J by 2 bases; unmatched bases: 6. The CDR3 has 14 amino acids. Written as DNA, the CDR3 is TGTGCCAGCAGGACAACAGGGGACAACACTGAAGCTTTCTTT. Its translation: CASRTTGDNTEAFF.

This clone came up a few times. This rearrangement joins TRBV6-4 to TRBJ2-1, with 13 bases fitting TRBD2. Germline CDR1 is MRHNA and CDR2 is SNTAGT. The length of the CDR3 is 16 residues. V lost 6 bases to trimming and J lost 4 bases; unmatched junction nucleotides: 6. The CDR3 nucleotides are TGTGCCAGCAGCAGGACTAGCGGGGGCCCTTACAATGAGCAGTTCTTC. Encoded protein: CASSRTSGGPYNEQFF.

The chain couples TRBV27 to TRBJ2-1, with a tentative D call TRBD1 (5 bases). Trimming stripped 3 bases from V and 2 bases from J, with 8 bases between. The CDR3 loop spans 14 amino acids. CDR1 is MNHEY, CDR2 SMNVEV, per germline (reference sequence). CDR3 nucleotides: TGTGCCAGCAGTTTCCAGGACACCTACAATGAGCAGTTCTTC. This encodes CASSFQDTYNEQFF.

The rearrangement uses TRBV6-5 and TRBJ2-1, with 9 bases that match TRBD1. V shed 8 bases and J 3 bases; nucleotides not matched to a gene: 8. In germline, CDR1 is MNHEY, CDR2 SVGAGI. This CDR3 is 15 amino acids long. The CDR3 region is CASPGQGGNYNEQFF. The CDR3 nucleotides read TGTGCCAGCCCGGGACAGGGAGGGAACTACAATGAGCAGTTCTTC.

The chain couples TRBV27 to TRBJ2-2; a possible D gene is TRBD1 (5 bases). The CDR3 contains 15 residues. Germline V gene sequence: CDR1 MNHEY, CDR2 SMNVEV (reference sequence). With 5 bases removed from V and 5 bases from J, the gap between germline ends came to 15 bases. The CDR3 sequence is CASSPRVGRTGELFF. The CDR3 region has the DNA TGTGCCAGCAGTCCACGAGTGGGGCGTACCGGGGAGCTGTTTTTT.

The chain carries TRBV25-1 and TRBJ2-2; 9 bases fit TRBD1. J lost 6 bases, V lost 5 bases, and 10 bases had no gene match. The CDR3 is 16 amino acids. The V gene's germline CDR1 is MGHDK and CDR2 SYGVNS. The CDR3 DNA reads TGTGCCAGCAGTCGAAGTCCGGGACAGGGCTCCGGGGAGCTGTTTTTT. It is translated as CASSRSPGQGSGELFF.

V and J are TRBV27 and TRBJ2-1, with D possibly being TRBD2 (6 bases). The germline gives CDR1 MNHEY, CDR2 SMNVEV (reference sequence). Trimming shortened V by 2 bases and J by 3 bases, and 14 bases separated the two germline ends. This CDR3 has 16 amino acids. The CDR3 coding sequence is TGTGCCAGCAGTTTAGGGGGGTCTATATTCTACAATGAGCAGTTCTTC. The encoded protein is CASSLGGSIFYNEQFF.

The chain recombines TRBV2 with TRBJ1-4; D unresolved. V shed 7 bases and J shed 4 bases, with 4 bases lying between them. Looked up from germline, CDR1 is SNHLY and CDR2 is FYNNEI. The CDR3 is 11 amino acids. As DNA, the CDR3 is TGTGCCAGCACGTATAATGAAAAACTGTTTTTT. This encodes CASTYNEKLFF.

The chain combines TRBV27 with TRBJ1-2; 8 bases line up with TRBD1. CDR1 is MNHEY and CDR2 is SMNVEV in the germline V gene (reference sequence). The CDR3 extends over 14 amino acids. V shed 2 bases, J shed 5 bases, and the junction held 4 bases outside the gene matches. This chain's CDR3 is CASSLGQGLYGYTF. CDR3 coding DNA: TGTGCCAGCAGTTTAGGACAGGGACTTTATGGCTACACCTTC.

The chain has TRBV28 and TRBJ1-5, with D possibly TRBD1 on 6 matching bases. Germline V gene data show CDR1 as MDHEN and CDR2 as SYDVKM. V lost 6 bases and J lost 2, with 11 bases in between. The CDR3 runs to 14 residues. This CDR3 is CASREQGGNQPQHF. The CDR3 nucleotides are TGTGCCAGCAGAGAACAGGGAGGCAATCAGCCCCAGCATTTT.

The CDR3: CASSSTGYEQYF. The CDR3 DNA reads as TGTGCCAGCAGTTCCACAGGGTACGAGCAGTACTTC. V is TRBV27 and J is TRBJ2-7, with TRBD1 as a possible D gene (6 bases). From germline, CDR1 is MNHEY and CDR2 SMNVEV (reference sequence). Trimming took off 4 bases at V and 4 bases at J, with 8 bases between the two ends. There are 12 residues in the CDR3.

This chain connects TRBV27 to TRBJ1-4; D might be TRBD1 (6 bases). The V and J ends lost 2 bases and 8 bases respectively, with 12 bases between them. The CDR3 totals 14 residues. Germline lookup yields CDR1 MNHEY and CDR2 SMNVEV (reference sequence). The CDR3 loop is CASSLIGGGEKLFF. CDR3 DNA: TGTGCCAGCAGTTTAATAGGGGGGGGAGAAAAACTGTTTTTT.

The chain employs TRBV6-1 and TRBJ1-6; 7 nucleotides match TRBD1. CDR3 size: 16 residues. CDR1 and CDR2 (germline): MNHNS, SASEGT. J gave up 7 bases and V 1 base, and 7 bases lay outside the gene matches. The CDR3 DNA reads TGTGCCAGCAGTGAAGAAGTCGGGACAGCGAATTCACCCCTCCACTTT. It translates to CASSEEVGTANSPLHF.

The chain carries TRBV5-6 and TRBJ1-1; D uncertain. Trimming cost V 1 base and J 3 bases, with 13 bases left between them. CDR3 size: 15 residues. The V gene's germline CDR1 is SGHDT and CDR2 YYEEEE. The chain's CDR3 is CASSLITRIDTEAFF. For the CDR3, the DNA is TGTGCCAGCAGCTTGATTACCAGAATCGACACTGAAGCTTTCTTT.

This clone has only one observation. The same CDR3 also results from other DNA sequences found in this sample. This rearrangement joins TRBV4-3 to TRBJ2-2; 10 bases match TRBD2. The V and J ends lost 4 bases and 0 bases, in that order; junction bases with no gene match: 2. Germline loops: CDR1 LGHNA, CDR2 YSLEER. The CDR3 consists of 16 residues. As DNA, the CDR3 is TGCGCCAGCAGCCTAGGACTAGCGGCGAACACCGGGGAGCTGTTTTTT. It translates to CASSLGLAANTGELFF.

The chain has TRBV27 and TRBJ2-7; 9 bases agree with TRBD1. Germline lookup yields CDR1 MNHEY and CDR2 SMNVEV (reference sequence). The CDR3 has 14 residues. J lost 5 bases, V lost 5 bases, and 7 bases had no gene match. CDR3 coding DNA: TGTGCCAGCAGTCACAGGGGGCCGAACGACGAGCAGTACTTC. It translates to CASSHRGPNDEQYF.

The chain is built from TRBV29-1 and TRBJ2-1, with 9 bases that match TRBD1. The CDR3 spans 13 residues. Germline CDR1 is SQVTM and CDR2 is ANQGSEA. V dropped 8 bases and J dropped 8; count of bases not matched to a gene: 10. The CDR3: CSFRGQGIDEQFF. The CDR3 DNA sequence: TGCAGCTTTAGGGGACAGGGAATAGATGAGCAGTTCTTC.

The chain links TRBV12-3 or TRBV12-4 to TRBJ1-1, with D hard to call. V was cut by 6 bases and J by 3 bases, with 11 bases left in between. The CDR3 loop spans 13 amino acids. The CDR3 region is CASSLGVDTEAFF. CDR3 in DNA: TGTGCCAGCAGCCTAGGTGTGGACACTGAAGCTTTCTTT.

The chain recombines TRBV19 with TRBJ1-6, with a weak D call TRBD1 (6 bases). The germline V gene has CDR1 LNHDA and CDR2 SQIVND (reference sequence). Trimming shortened V by 5 bases and J by 7 bases, and 12 bases separated the two germline ends. The CDR3 loop spans 14 amino acids. CDR3 amino acids: CASSQGMGNSPLHF. Here the CDR3 DNA reads TGTGCCAGTAGTCAGGGGATGGGGAATTCACCCCTCCACTTT.